These 2 T cell receptor beta chains were all obtained from the same sample, sequenced in a study of regulatory T cells in long-lasting Graves disease. iRepertoire HTBI primers and Arm-PCR of CDR3 regions built TCR beta libraries. TCRdb re-called the multiplex PCR reads through MiXCR, storing one row per CDR3 protein. There are 650,000 to 700,000 distinct CDR3 sequences in the sample; approximately 31% occur only once, and roughly 46% lies in the top ten. Sample time point: persistent/refractory GD, antithyroid drugs over 5 years with positive TRAb. Isolated PBMC RNA provided the starting material for the TCR library. The sample was peripheral blood mononuclear cells (PBMCs), taken when the disease was refractory, from a patient treated with antithyroid drugs. These receptors were obtained from a female donor with Graves disease.

V is TRBV6-5 and J is TRBJ1-1, with a tentative D call TRBD1 (5 bases). In germline, CDR1 is MNHEY, CDR2 SVGAGI. This CDR3 contains 16 residues. V gave up 0 bases and J gave up 1 base, with 12 bases separating them. CDR3 nucleotides: TGTGCCAGCAGTTACTCAAGGGGAGTAGGGAACACTGAAGCTTTCTTT. Its protein product is CASSYSRGVGNTEAFF.

The J gene is TRBJ1-2, the V gene TRBV6-1; TRBD1 aligns across 10 bases. This CDR3 has 13 amino acids. The V gene end was trimmed by 6 bases and the J gene end by 7 bases; junction bases not matched to a gene: 5. Germline V CDR1 and CDR2: MNHNS, SASEGT. The CDR3 DNA is TGTGCCAGCAGAGAAAGGACAGGGGGTGGCTACACCTTC. Its translation is CASRERTGGGYTF.